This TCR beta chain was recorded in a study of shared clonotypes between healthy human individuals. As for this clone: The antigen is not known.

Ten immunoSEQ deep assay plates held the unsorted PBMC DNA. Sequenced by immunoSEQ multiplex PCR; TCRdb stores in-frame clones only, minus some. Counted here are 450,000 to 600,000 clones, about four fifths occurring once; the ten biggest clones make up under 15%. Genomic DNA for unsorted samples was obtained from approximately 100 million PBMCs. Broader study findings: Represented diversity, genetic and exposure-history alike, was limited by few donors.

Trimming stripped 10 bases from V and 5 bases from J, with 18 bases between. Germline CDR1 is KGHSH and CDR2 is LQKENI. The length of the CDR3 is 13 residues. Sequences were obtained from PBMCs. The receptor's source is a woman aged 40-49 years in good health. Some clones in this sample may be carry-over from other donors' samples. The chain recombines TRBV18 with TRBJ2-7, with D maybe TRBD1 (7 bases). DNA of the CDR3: TGTGCCACCGTACGGCAGGGGGGAGACGAGCAGTACTTC. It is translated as CATVRQGGDEQYF.